What follows is one T cell receptor (beta chain) and its context. The sample belongs to a study of control samples from healthy donors and cancer patients. Germline CDR1 reads MGHRA; CDR2 reads YSYEKL. CDR3 length: 14 amino acids. The V and J ends lost 0 bases and 9 bases respectively, with 12 bases between them. Only in-frame clones appear in the TCRdb table, and some are missing; sequencing was by immunoSEQ multiplex PCR. The sample has about 41,000 clones, approximately 94% seen once. The chain employs TRBV4-1 and TRBJ2-1; TRBD2 is a possible D gene (6 bases). This TCR came from a man in his fifties or sixties in good health. Sequenced material: blood. This CDR3 is CASSQELASIEQFF. CDR3 bases: TGCGCCAGCAGCCAAGAGCTAGCGAGTATTGAGCAGTTCTTC.